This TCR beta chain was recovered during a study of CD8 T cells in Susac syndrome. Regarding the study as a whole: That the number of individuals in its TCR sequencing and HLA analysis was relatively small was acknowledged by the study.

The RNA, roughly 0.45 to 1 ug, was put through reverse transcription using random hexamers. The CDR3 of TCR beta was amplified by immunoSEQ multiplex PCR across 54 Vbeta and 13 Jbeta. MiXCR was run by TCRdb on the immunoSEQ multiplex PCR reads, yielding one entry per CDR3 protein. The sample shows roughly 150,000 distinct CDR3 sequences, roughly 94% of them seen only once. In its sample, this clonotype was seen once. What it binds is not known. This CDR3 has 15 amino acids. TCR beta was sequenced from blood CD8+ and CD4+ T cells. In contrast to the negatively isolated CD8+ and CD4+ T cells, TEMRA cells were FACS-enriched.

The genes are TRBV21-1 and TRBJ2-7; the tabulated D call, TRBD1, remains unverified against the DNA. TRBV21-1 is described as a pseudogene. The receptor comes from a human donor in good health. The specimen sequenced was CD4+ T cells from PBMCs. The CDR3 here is CASSKNGRGTYEQYF. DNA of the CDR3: TGTGCCAGCAGCAAAAACGGCAGGGGAACCTACGAGCAGTACTTC.